The entry below gives a single T cell receptor beta chain sequence along with its context. Sequencing was performed with immunoSEQ multiplex PCR; in TCRdb, only in-frame clones are kept and a portion is missing. Of about 76,000 clones listed, around 80% are singletons. The V gene's germline CDR1 is KGHSY and CDR2 FQNENV. The V and J ends lost 1 base and 2 bases respectively, with 9 bases between them. The CDR3 is 15 residues long. This entry belongs to a study of T cell responses to AZD1222 COVID-19 vaccine. The V and J genes are TRBV16 and TRBJ2-1; D may be TRBD1 (6 bases). This TCR was recovered from an adult who received the MenACWY meningococcal vaccine as a control. The source was peripheral blood, collected 28 days after the second dose of the MenACWY control vaccine. CDR3 DNA: TGTGCCAGCAGCCAATACCCAGGGGCCTACAATGAGCAGTTCTTC. It translates to CASSQYPGAYNEQFF.